A selection of T cell receptor beta chains follows, all from one sample in a study of cytomegalovirus exposure and HLA in healthy donors. Data came from immunoSEQ multiplex PCR; TCRdb stores just in-frame clones and leaves some out. The sample carries under 200,000 clones, around 80% recorded once. The sample taken for sequencing was PBMCs. These TCRs come from a female donor in good health and CMV-seronegative. Both conserved end residues are part of each CDR3. Fields, in order: V gene, J gene, CDR3 protein.

v_gene: TRBV27; j_gene: TRBJ1-1; CDR3aa: CASSLNRDRAAFF
v_gene: TRBV25-1; j_gene: TRBJ2-2; CDR3aa: CASSGTGDTGELFF
v_gene: TRBV10-2; j_gene: TRBJ1-2; CDR3aa: CASSGPGQGAYGYTF
v_gene: TRBV6-5; j_gene: TRBJ1-4; CDR3aa: CASSRGATNEKLFF
v_gene: TRBV9; j_gene: TRBJ2-3; CDR3aa: CASSPQGRGNSADTQYF
v_gene: TRBV5-1; j_gene: TRBJ2-7; CDR3aa: CASSAPGTSGSIHEQYF
v_gene: TRBV7-9; j_gene: TRBJ2-5; CDR3aa: CASSAPAGEYETQYF
v_gene: TRBV27; j_gene: TRBJ2-2; CDR3aa: CASSPNRLVRELFF
v_gene: TRBV7-2; j_gene: TRBJ1-2; CDR3aa: CASSLVGDANYGYTF
v_gene: TRBV6-4; j_gene: TRBJ2-2; CDR3aa: CASSLAGMGAGELFF
v_gene: TRBV2; j_gene: TRBJ2-3; CDR3aa: CAGAKDIVTDTQYF
v_gene: TRBV7-9; j_gene: TRBJ2-7; CDR3aa: CASSQGVGAPGEQYF
v_gene: TRBV30; j_gene: TRBJ2-6; CDR3aa: CAWSAGQPSGANVLTF
v_gene: TRBV10-1; j_gene: TRBJ2-5; CDR3aa: CASSETQGGETQYF
v_gene: TRBV4-1; j_gene: TRBJ1-3; CDR3aa: CASSQDRGLAGNTIYF
v_gene: TRBV7-8; j_gene: TRBJ2-1; CDR3aa: CASSFAGGVNEQFF
v_gene: TRBV7-6; j_gene: TRBJ2-1; CDR3aa: CASSLGRPVQAFF
v_gene: TRBV7-2; j_gene: TRBJ2-2; CDR3aa: CASSLVYSWNTGELFF
v_gene: TRBV6-1; j_gene: TRBJ2-1; CDR3aa: CASSEDRNEQFF
v_gene: TRBV9; j_gene: TRBJ2-7; CDR3aa: CASSVELFSYEQYF
v_gene: TRBV7-6; j_gene: TRBJ1-2; CDR3aa: CASSLEQGLHYGYTF
v_gene: TRBV29-1; j_gene: TRBJ2-7; CDR3aa: CSVENHRTGSTYEQYF
v_gene: TRBV9; j_gene: TRBJ2-2; CDR3aa: CASTGGGSGELFF
v_gene: TRBV7-2; j_gene: TRBJ1-1; CDR3aa: CASSDRNGGLKTGATEAFF
v_gene: TRBV4-2; j_gene: TRBJ1-2; CDR3aa: CASSQESSYGYTF
v_gene: TRBV30; j_gene: TRBJ2-1; CDR3aa: CAWSVRGGQFF
v_gene: TRBV19; j_gene: TRBJ2-7; CDR3aa: CASTPGLGYNFYEQYF
v_gene: TRBV13; j_gene: TRBJ1-4; CDR3aa: CASSQGTGEKLFF
v_gene: TRBV29-1; j_gene: TRBJ2-6; CDR3aa: CSVDWPPGANVLTF
v_gene: TRBV19; j_gene: TRBJ1-1; CDR3aa: CASSIKRDTEAFF
v_gene: TRBV2; j_gene: TRBJ1-1; CDR3aa: CASSGGPLKNTEAFF
v_gene: TRBV9; j_gene: TRBJ2-5; CDR3aa: CASSPGGQGRVETQYF
v_gene: TRBV9; j_gene: TRBJ1-4; CDR3aa: CASSLTPRGTNEKLFF
v_gene: TRBV27; j_gene: TRBJ1-2; CDR3aa: CASSSNRGENGYTF
v_gene: TRBV6-6; j_gene: TRBJ2-4; CDR3aa: CASSALDRGRRDIQYF
v_gene: TRBV4-1; j_gene: TRBJ2-7; CDR3aa: CASSGQNPPYEQYF
v_gene: TRBV28; j_gene: TRBJ2-5; CDR3aa: CASSLGLGGEQYF
v_gene: TRBV11-2; j_gene: TRBJ2-7; CDR3aa: CASSSGLSYEQYF
v_gene: TRBV4-3; j_gene: TRBJ2-7; CDR3aa: CASSSGWASGRKTYEQYF
v_gene: TRBV28; j_gene: TRBJ1-1; CDR3aa: CASSLNRPEAFF
v_gene: TRBV5-1; j_gene: TRBJ2-3; CDR3aa: CASSWGTSGRDTQYF
v_gene: TRBV7-9; j_gene: TRBJ2-5; CDR3aa: CASSPTIRETQYF
v_gene: TRBV6-1; j_gene: TRBJ1-3; CDR3aa: CASSEITGGSSSSGNTIYF
v_gene: TRBV27; j_gene: TRBJ2-1; CDR3aa: CASTEDRLSNEQFF
v_gene: TRBV14; j_gene: TRBJ2-5; CDR3aa: CASSQAGRRETQYF
v_gene: TRBV7-3; j_gene: TRBJ1-5; CDR3aa: CASSLRPQHF
v_gene: TRBV27; j_gene: TRBJ1-1; CDR3aa: CASSFLTGENTEAFF
v_gene: TRBV6-6; j_gene: TRBJ1-1; CDR3aa: CASSGWLINTEAFF
v_gene: TRBV19; j_gene: TRBJ1-5; CDR3aa: CASSPAVPSNQPQHF
v_gene: TRBV2; j_gene: TRBJ1-4; CDR3aa: CASKNQGFGNEKLFF
v_gene: TRBV27; j_gene: TRBJ2-7; CDR3aa: CASSFGGPASYEQYF
v_gene: TRBV28; j_gene: -; CDR3aa: CASSLSRPFEQYF
v_gene: TRBV7-8; j_gene: TRBJ2-3; CDR3aa: CASSSREWGPSSTDTQYF